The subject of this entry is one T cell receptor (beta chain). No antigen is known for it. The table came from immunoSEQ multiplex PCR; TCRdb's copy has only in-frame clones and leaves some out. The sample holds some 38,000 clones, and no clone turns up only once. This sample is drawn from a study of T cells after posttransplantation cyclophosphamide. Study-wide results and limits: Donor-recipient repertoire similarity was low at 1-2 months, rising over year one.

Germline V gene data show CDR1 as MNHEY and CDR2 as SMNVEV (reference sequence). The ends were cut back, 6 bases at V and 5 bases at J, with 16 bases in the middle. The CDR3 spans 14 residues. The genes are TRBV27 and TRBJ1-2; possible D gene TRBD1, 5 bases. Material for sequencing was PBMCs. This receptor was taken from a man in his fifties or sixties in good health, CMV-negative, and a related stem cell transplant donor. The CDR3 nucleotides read TGTGCCAGCAGACCGCCGGGGGAGCCATATGGCTACACCTTC. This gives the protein CASRPPGEPYGYTF.